Each of the 21 T cell receptor beta chains below was sequenced from the same sample in a study of blood T cell repertoires in COVID-19. Assay: immunoSEQ multiplex PCR; the TCRdb copy retains only in-frame clones and omits some. The sample yields some 200,000 clones, 88% seen once. The sample was peripheral blood. These receptors all stem from a man between 65 and 85 years old with acute or convalescent COVID-19.

There are a few counts of this clone. V and J are TRBV7-8 and TRBJ1-1, with D unclear. V lost 5 bases, J lost 0 bases, and 13 bases lay in between. The CDR3 covers 15 residues. Germline V gene data show CDR1 as SGHVS and CDR2 as FQNEAQ. The CDR3 DNA reads TGTGCCAGCAGCCTAACAACACAGATGAACACTGAAGCTTTCTTT. It yields the protein CASSLTTQMNTEAFF.

J is TRBJ2-2 and V is TRBV29-1, with 10 bases identical to TRBD1. V lost 7 bases to trimming and J lost 8 bases; unmatched junction nucleotides: 4. This CDR3 is built from 12 residues. Germline loops: CDR1 SQVTM, CDR2 ANQGSEA. The CDR3 loop reads CSATGGSGELFF. The CDR3 coding sequence is TGCAGCGCGACAGGGGGCTCGGGGGAGCTGTTTTTT.

This chain uses TRBV2 with TRBJ1-2, with D hard to call. Germline-derived CDR1 and CDR2 are SNHLY and FYNNEI. V was trimmed by 1 base and J by 4 bases, leaving 10 bases between them. The CDR3 is made up of 14 amino acids. CDR3 loop: CASSEEALGYGYTF. The CDR3 DNA reads as TGTGCCAGCAGTGAAGAGGCGCTAGGCTATGGCTACACCTTC.

The chain links TRBV28 to TRBJ1-1; 8 nucleotides line up with TRBD1. V shed 5 bases and J 1 base; nucleotides not matched to a gene: 6. There are 15 residues in the CDR3. CDR1 is MDHEN, CDR2 SYDVKM, per germline. The CDR3 nucleotides read TGTGCCAGCAGTACACAGGGGGTTAAGAACACTGAAGCTTTCTTT. Encoded protein: CASSTQGVKNTEAFF.

This clone was counted a single time. The V and J genes are TRBV7-9 and TRBJ2-1; 11 bases match TRBD2. The V gene end was trimmed by 6 bases and the J gene end by 7 bases; junction bases not matched to a gene: 5. CDR3 length equals 14 residues. Germline V gene sequence: CDR1 SEHNR, CDR2 FQNEAQ (reference sequence). Here the CDR3 DNA reads TGTGCCAGCAGGGATAGCGGGAGGGCGAATGAGCAGTTCTTC. Its translation: CASRDSGRANEQFF.

Only one count was recorded for this clone. The chain employs TRBV12-5 and TRBJ2-1, with 11 bases that match TRBD2. The CDR3 length is 16 residues. Looked up from germline, CDR1 is LGHNT and CDR2 is FRNRAP. V was clipped by 5 bases and J by 4 bases; unmatched bases: 7. The CDR3 sequence is CASGLPGLAVYNEQFF. The CDR3 DNA sequence: TGTGCTAGTGGTCTCCCGGGACTAGCGGTTTACAATGAGCAGTTCTTC.

The rearrangement uses TRBV15 and TRBJ2-5; tentative D call: TRBD2 (5 bases). CDR1 and CDR2 (germline): LNHNV, YYDKDF (reference sequence). The CDR3 contains 15 residues. The V gene lost 4 bases and the J gene lost 5 bases, with 17 bases spanning the gap. CDR3 nucleotides: TGTGCCACCAGCAATGTGTTGGCTAGCAGGGAGACCCAGTACTTC. Protein product: CATSNVLASRETQYF.

This clone was detected a few times. The rearrangement links TRBV9 to TRBJ2-2; tentative D call: TRBD1 (8 bases). Between the trimmed V and J ends, which lost 4 bases and 6 bases, there was a span of 37 bases. In germline, CDR1 is SGDLS, CDR2 YYNGEE. This CDR3 is 22 amino acids long. Here the CDR3 reads CASSPRQTMDRVWRESAGELFF. Written as DNA, the CDR3 is TGTGCCAGCAGCCCTCGACAGACGATGGACAGGGTGTGGCGGGAGTCGGCCGGGGAGCTGTTTTTT.

The genes are TRBV29-1 and TRBJ1-5; the D gene is possibly TRBD1 (5 bases). Germline CDR1 and CDR2: SQVTM and ANQGSEA. The ends were cut back, 7 bases at V and 5 bases at J, with 12 bases in the middle. The CDR3 extends over 12 amino acids. The CDR3 coding sequence is TGCAGCGCCGGGGGGATCGATCAGCCCCAGCATTTT. It is translated as CSAGGIDQPQHF.

This clone appeared a few times. J is TRBJ2-7 and V is TRBV3-1 (or the pseudogene TRBV3-2); weak D call: TRBD2 (5 bases). Trimming left V 1 base short and J 4 bases short, with 14 bases between. The CDR3 has 15 amino acids. From germline, CDR1 is LGHDT and CDR2 YNNKEL (reference sequence). The CDR3 is CASSQGPGVMYEQYF. The CDR3 bases are TGTGCCAGCAGCCAAGGTCCCGGGGTGATGTACGAGCAGTACTTC.

This clone was picked up one time. The rearrangement uses TRBV29-1 and TRBJ1-1, with D maybe TRBD1 (6 bases). Looked up from germline, CDR1 is SQVTM and CDR2 is ANQGSEA. V was clipped by 6 bases and J by 8 bases, with 10 bases between them. This CDR3 spans 10 amino acids. The CDR3 spells CSVATGEAFF. CDR3 DNA: TGCAGCGTAGCTACAGGGGAAGCTTTCTTT.

The V and J genes are TRBV5-1 and TRBJ2-1; D may be TRBD1 (6 bases). Trimming took 5 bases from V and 12 from J, leaving 21 bases between them. The CDR3 is 14 amino acids. CDR1 and CDR2 from the germline V gene are SGHRS and YFSETQ. CDR3 amino acids: CASSTGQSTTGQFF. The CDR3, as DNA: TGCGCCAGCAGTACAGGCCAATCTACGACAGGGCAGTTCTTC. Using reference TRBV5-1 and TRBJ2-1 for the parts outside the CDR3, the full variable domain is KAGVTQTPRYLIKTRGQQVTLSCSPISGHRSVSWYQQTPGQGLQFLFEYFSETQRNKGNFPGRFSGRQFSNSRSEMNVSTLELGDSALYLCASSTGQSTTGQFFGPGTRLTVL.

The chain combines TRBV5-1 with TRBJ2-7; 10 bases match TRBD1. Looked up from germline, CDR1 is SGHRS and CDR2 is YFSETQ. V dropped 0 bases and J dropped 3; count of bases not matched to a gene: 3. This CDR3 contains 15 residues. The CDR3 DNA sequence: TGCGCCAGCAGCTTGGCGACAGGGGGCTTCTACGAGCAGTACTTC. Protein sequence: CASSLATGGFYEQYF.

This clone was picked up a small number of times. Other nucleotide sequences from this sample produce the same CDR3. The V call is TRBV5-1, the J call TRBJ2-3; perhaps TRBD2 as D (5 bases). V was pared by 4 bases and J by 6 bases, with 12 bases between. In germline, CDR1 is SGHRS, CDR2 YFSETQ. The CDR3 runs to 13 residues. The CDR3 coding sequence is TGCGCCAGCAGCCTGGCGGGTGAGGATACGCAGTATTTT. It encodes CASSLAGEDTQYF.

The chain combines TRBV13 with TRBJ2-1; 9 nucleotides match TRBD1. Trimming removed 8 bases from V and 6 bases from J; junction bases left unmatched: 8. The CDR3 totals 14 residues. Per germline, CDR1 PRHDT and CDR2 FYEKMQ (reference sequence). CDR3 bases: TGTGCCAGCGGCCTGGGACAGGGTATCAATGAGCAGTTCTTC. Amino acids: CASGLGQGINEQFF. Full variable domain (outside the CDR3, taken from reference TRBV13 and TRBJ2-1): AAGVIQSPRHLIKEKRETATLKCYPIPRHDTVYWYQQGPGQDPQFLISFYEKMQSDKGSIPDRFSAQQFSDYHSELNMSSLELGDSALYFCASGLGQGINEQFFGPGTRLTVL.

Concerning this clone: Other DNA sequences in this specimen translate into the identical CDR3. J is TRBJ2-3 and V is TRBV10-3; 7 bases map to TRBD2. V was clipped by 4 bases and J by 3 bases; unmatched bases: 4. Germline lookup yields CDR1 ENHRY and CDR2 SYGVKD. The CDR3 has 14 residues. DNA for the CDR3: TGTGCCATCAGTGCGGGCGGGAGTACAGATACGCAGTATTTT. Translating gives CAISAGGSTDTQYF.

This chain links TRBV5-1 with TRBJ1-6, with 7 positions matching TRBD1. V was pared by 4 bases and J by 7 bases, with 8 bases of the junction left unmatched. The length of the CDR3 is 15 residues. Per germline, CDR1 SGHRS and CDR2 YFSETQ. As DNA, the CDR3 is TGCGCCAGCAGCCACACAGGGGCCGGCAATTCACCCCTCCACTTT. As protein: CASSHTGAGNSPLHF.

This sequence joins TRBV10-3 and TRBJ1-3, with 7 positions matching TRBD1. Germline CDR1 reads ENHRY; CDR2 reads SYGVKD. V gave up 7 bases and J gave up 5 bases; unmatched junction bases: 5. The CDR3 has 13 residues. CDR3: CAITGDSRNTIYF. DNA for the CDR3: TGTGCCATCACAGGGGACAGCAGAAACACCATATATTTT.

The chain combines TRBV25-1 with TRBJ1-4; D gene unclear. Trimming took 3 bases from V and 8 from J, leaving 16 bases between them. From germline, CDR1 is MGHDK and CDR2 SYGVNS. The length of the CDR3 is 15 residues. The CDR3 DNA is TGTGCCAGCAGTGACTCGGGGAGGAAAGGGGAAAAACTGTTTTTT. Its translation is CASSDSGRKGEKLFF.

J is TRBJ1-1 and V is TRBV5-1; tentative D call: TRBD1 (6 bases). CDR3 size: 14 residues. Germline lookup yields CDR1 SGHRS and CDR2 YFSETQ. V lost 4 bases to trimming and J lost 4 bases, with 14 bases between them. The DNA of the CDR3 is TGCGCCAGCAGCGCCTACAGGGCGAGCACTGAAGCTTTCTTT. Residues: CASSAYRASTEAFF.

V and J are TRBV5-1 and TRBJ2-7, with 7 bases lining up with TRBD2. Germline CDR1 SGHRS, CDR2 YFSETQ. CDR3 length: 21 amino acids. V shed 4 bases, J shed 0 bases, and the junction held 25 bases outside the gene matches. CDR3 region: CASSRDTVGGNGARASYEQYF. CDR3 in DNA: TGCGCCAGCAGCCGAGATACCGTCGGGGGGAATGGGGCCAGGGCCTCCTACGAGCAGTACTTC.